The clone carrying this T cell receptor beta chain was seen once. The target antigen is unknown. This sample is part of a study of OX40 agonist ivuxolimab in advanced cancers. TCRdb's table, derived via immunoSEQ multiplex PCR, lists solely in-frame clones and lacks some. The data hold 50,000 to 65,000 clones, with approximately 87% observed a single time. Study-level results: At 0.1 to 3.0 mg/kg and by week 6, CD4+ and CD8+ T cells in the blood had expanded clonally.

Trimming cost V 7 bases and J 0 bases, with 13 bases left between them. The CDR3 sequence is 15 residues long. Germline V lookup: CDR1 MNHNY, CDR2 SVGAGI (reference sequence). This material consisted of CD4+ or CD8+ T cells sorted from blood, taken in a trial of the OX40 agonist ivuxolimab. The TCR comes from an adult with an advanced solid tumor such as melanoma, head and neck, liver or kidney cancer. V gene TRBV6-6 combines with J gene TRBJ1-5, with D possibly being TRBD1 (6 bases). CDR3 nucleotides: TGTGCCAGCACCAAGGAGGGGGATAGCAATCAGCCCCAGCATTTT. Translated: CASTKEGDSNQPQHF.